The table lists the clone carrying this TCR beta chain with a count of one. This entry belongs to a study of blood T cell repertoires in COVID-19. Here immunoSEQ multiplex PCR was the method, and the copy in TCRdb shows in-frame clones only, minus some. The top ten hold more than 1.5% of the sample, which has a few hundred thousand clones, around 87% seen once. Those who participated ranged in age from roughly 18 to 90 years and resided in 20 to 30 US areas. Sequenced sample: PBMCs or T cells enriched from blood (not recorded which). This receptor was identified in a man in his forties or fifties in a cohort exposed to, infected with or recovered from COVID-19 (not recorded which).

The CDR3 sequence: CANPYPGDYEQYF. The CDR3 DNA follows: TGTGCCAACCCTTACCCGGGGGACTACGAGCAGTACTTC. This chain connects TRBV6-5 to TRBJ2-7; possible D gene TRBD2, 6 bases. Trimming removed 10 bases at V and 3 bases at J, with 16 bases between. Germline V CDR1 and CDR2: MNHEY, SVGAGI. This CDR3 is 13 amino acids long.